Sequencing of this T cell receptor (beta chain) was carried out in a study of beta chain features in type 1 diabetes. Broader study findings: PCR might favor shorter templates, equally in patients and controls. Fewer insertions but more deletions were seen at VDJ junctions in type 1 diabetes patients.

Note on this clone: The antigen is not known.

V was clipped by 4 bases and J by 0 bases, with 20 bases between them. Germline V gives CDR1 SEHNR, CDR2 FQNEAQ (reference sequence). This CDR3 is built from 18 residues. Each donor gave one heparinised blood draw averaging about 120 mL. Once sorted, every population was more than 98% pure. The whole isolated RNA underwent reverse transcription, so sequencing captured expressed TCRB transcripts. Sequencing was performed with immunoSEQ multiplex PCR; in TCRdb, only in-frame clones are kept and a portion is missing. The sample gives about 42,000 clones, roughly 50% of which show up once; roughly 0.27% is in the top ten.

The specimen was stem cell memory CD4+ T cells from blood. The origin of this receptor is a woman aged 25 to 39 in good health. This chain uses TRBV7-9 with TRBJ2-3, with D tentatively TRBD2 (5 bases). For the CDR3, the DNA is TGTGCCAGCAGCTCCTCTGGGTACGGGGTACTAAGCACAGATACGCAGTATTTT. Translated, it gives CASSSSGYGVLSTDTQYF.